The 15 T cell receptor beta chains presented below share a single source sample, sequenced in a study of T cell responses to AZD1222 COVID-19 vaccine. Clones were sequenced by immunoSEQ multiplex PCR, and TCRdb holds only the in-frame ones, with some missing. The sample has 150,000 to 200,000 clones; 85% to 95% are singletons. This sample comprised peripheral blood, obtained on day 0 of AZD1222 vaccination. These receptors came from an adult in good health.

This sequence joins TRBV18 and TRBJ1-4, with TRBD1 matching over 10 bases. Looked up from germline, CDR1 is KGHSH and CDR2 is LQKENI. V trimming: 3 bases; J trimming: 4 bases; junction bases outside the gene matches: 2. CDR3 length: 15 residues. This CDR3 is CASSPRTGGNEKLFF. DNA for the CDR3: TGTGCCAGCTCACCGAGGACAGGGGGTAATGAAAAACTGTTTTTT.

The rearrangement links TRBV2 to TRBJ1-1; D is uncertain. V shed 10 bases and J shed 0 bases, with 6 bases lying between them. The germline V gene encodes CDR1 SNHLY and CDR2 FYNNEI. The CDR3 sequence is 11 residues long. CDR3 region: CANTMNTEAFF. The CDR3 nucleotides are TGTGCCAACACCATGAACACTGAAGCTTTCTTT.

The chain employs TRBV11-2 and TRBJ2-7; D not resolved. This CDR3 spans 14 amino acids. CDR1 and CDR2 (germline): SGHAT, FQNNGV. Trimming took 5 bases from V and 3 from J, leaving 14 bases between them. The CDR3 DNA reads TGTGCCAGCAGCCCCCCAAGCACGAGCTACGAGCAGTACTTC. It codes for CASSPPSTSYEQYF.

This sequence joins TRBV19 and TRBJ1-2, with D tentatively TRBD1 (6 bases). Germline V gives CDR1 LNHDA, CDR2 SQIVND (reference sequence). This CDR3 is built from 14 residues. Trimming took 6 bases from V and 4 from J, leaving 15 bases between them. The DNA for the CDR3 is TGTGCCAGTAGGTGGGCAGGGGTACCCTATGGCTACACCTTC. It translates to CASRWAGVPYGYTF.

This clone was observed a single time. This sequence joins TRBV18 and TRBJ1-1; D is undetermined. Between the trimmed V and J ends, which lost 3 bases and 0 bases, there was a span of 11 bases. The germline V gene has CDR1 KGHSH and CDR2 LQKENI. The CDR3 loop spans 15 amino acids. DNA of the CDR3: TGTGCCAGCTCACCTCCTGGTTCATTGAACACTGAAGCTTTCTTT. This translates into CASSPPGSLNTEAFF.

The J gene is TRBJ2-3, the V gene TRBV10-3; D unclear. The germline V gene has CDR1 ENHRY and CDR2 SYGVKD. V shed 2 bases and J shed 7 bases, with 7 bases lying between them. The CDR3 covers 12 residues. The CDR3 protein is CAISEMLYTQYF. The CDR3 DNA sequence: TGTGCCATCAGTGAGATGCTTTATACGCAGTATTTT.

Only one count was recorded for this clone. Germline and junction disagree at one end, which may indicate a read error. V and J are TRBV7-7 and TRBJ1-5; perhaps TRBD1 as D (6 bases). CDR1 and CDR2 (germline): SSHAT, FNYEAQ (reference sequence). The length of the CDR3 is 15 residues. The CDR3 loop is CASSRPAGASQPQHF. Written as DNA, the CDR3 is TGTGCTAGCAGCCGACCCGCAGGGGCCAGTCAGCCCCAGCATTTT.

This chain links TRBV5-1 with TRBJ2-5; 12 bases are shared with TRBD2. CDR3 length equals 16 residues. Unmatched junction bases numbered 9, after V lost 4 bases and J lost 5 bases. CDR1 and CDR2 (germline): SGHRS, YFSETQ. The CDR3 here is CASSRPLAGGRETQYF. Written as DNA, the CDR3 is TGCGCCAGCAGCCGTCCACTAGCGGGGGGTCGGGAGACCCAGTACTTC.

V usage is TRBV2 and J usage is TRBJ1-5; D gene uncertain. The CDR3 length is 13 residues. The V and J ends lost 6 bases and 5 bases respectively, with 11 bases between them. The germline CDR1 and CDR2 sequences are SNHLY and FYNNEI. The DNA of the CDR3 is TGTGCCAGCAGGTTCGGGGTCGATCAGCCCCAGCATTTT. Residues: CASRFGVDQPQHF.

The chain employs TRBV27 and TRBJ1-5; 11 bases fit TRBD1. The V gene's germline CDR1 is MNHEY and CDR2 SMNVEV (reference sequence). Germline trimming cut 2 bases from V and 6 bases from J; bases unmatched to any gene: 3. The CDR3 loop spans 15 amino acids. DNA of the CDR3: TGTGCCAGCAGTTTACGGACAGGGGGCGGTCAGCCCCAGCATTTT. Translating gives CASSLRTGGGQPQHF.

The genes are TRBV5-6 and TRBJ2-1; no reliable D call. CDR1 and CDR2 from the germline V gene are SGHDT and YYEEEE. Trimming stripped 1 base from V and 2 bases from J, with 7 bases between. This CDR3 is built from 14 residues. The CDR3 nucleotides are TGTGCCAGCAGCTTGTATCAGGCCTACAATGAGCAGTTCTTC. It yields the protein CASSLYQAYNEQFF.

The count of this clone is one. The rearrangement links TRBV27 to TRBJ2-5; D is uncertain. Per germline, CDR1 MNHEY and CDR2 SMNVEV (reference sequence). Trimming shortened V by 8 bases and J by 0 bases, and 7 bases separated the two germline ends. There are 12 residues in the CDR3. The CDR3 region has the DNA TGTGCCAGCGGGCGTAACCAAGAGACCCAGTACTTC. Encoded protein: CASGRNQETQYF.

V and J are TRBV5-1 and TRBJ2-7; TRBD2 matches 16 bases. The germline CDR1 and CDR2 sequences are SGHRS and YFSETQ. The trim removed 4 bases at V and 1 base at J, leaving 8 bases unmatched. The CDR3 contains 18 residues. CDR3 sequence (DNA): TGCGCCAGCAGCCCCAAGGGACTAGCGGGGGGGGCTTCCTACGAGCAGTACTTC. Translation gives CASSPKGLAGGASYEQYF.

The chain uses TRBV28 and TRBJ2-7; D ambiguous. Deletions cut 6 bases from V and 3 bases from J, with 18 bases between. Germline CDR1 is MDHEN and CDR2 is SYDVKM. The CDR3 contains 15 residues. The chain's CDR3 is CASSRATAGFYEQYF. The CDR3 DNA reads TGTGCCAGCAGCCGCGCGACCGCAGGATTCTACGAGCAGTACTTC.

This chain uses TRBV19 with TRBJ2-1; perhaps TRBD2 as D (6 bases). CDR1 and CDR2 (germline): LNHDA, SQIVND (reference sequence). The CDR3 has 12 residues. The V gene lost 9 bases and the J gene lost 9 bases, with 15 bases spanning the gap. In DNA, the CDR3 is TGTGCCAGCGGATGGGGGGTCAGTGAGCAGTTCTTC. Its translation is CASGWGVSEQFF. The variable domain in full, with the rest retrieved from reference TRBV19 and TRBJ2-1, is DGGITQSPKYLFRKEGQNVTLSCEQNLNHDAMYWYRQDPGQGLRLIYYSQIVNDFQKGDIAEGYSVSREKKESFPLTVTSAQKNPTAFYLCASGWGVSEQFFGPGTRLTVL.